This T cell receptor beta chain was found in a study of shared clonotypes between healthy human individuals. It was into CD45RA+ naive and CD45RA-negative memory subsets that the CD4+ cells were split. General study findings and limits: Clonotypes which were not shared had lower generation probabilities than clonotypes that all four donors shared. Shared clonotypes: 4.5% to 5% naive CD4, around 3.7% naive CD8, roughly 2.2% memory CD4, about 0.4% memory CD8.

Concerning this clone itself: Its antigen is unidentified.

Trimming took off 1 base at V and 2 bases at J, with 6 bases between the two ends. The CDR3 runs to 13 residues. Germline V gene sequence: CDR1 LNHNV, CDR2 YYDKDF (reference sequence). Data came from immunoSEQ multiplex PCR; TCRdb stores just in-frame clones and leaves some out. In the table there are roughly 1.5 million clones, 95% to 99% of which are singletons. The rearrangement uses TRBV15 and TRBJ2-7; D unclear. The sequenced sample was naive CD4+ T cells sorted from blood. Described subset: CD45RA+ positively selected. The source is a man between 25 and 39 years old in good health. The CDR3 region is CATSRANAYEQYF. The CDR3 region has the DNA TGTGCCACCAGCAGAGCGAACGCCTACGAGCAGTACTTC.